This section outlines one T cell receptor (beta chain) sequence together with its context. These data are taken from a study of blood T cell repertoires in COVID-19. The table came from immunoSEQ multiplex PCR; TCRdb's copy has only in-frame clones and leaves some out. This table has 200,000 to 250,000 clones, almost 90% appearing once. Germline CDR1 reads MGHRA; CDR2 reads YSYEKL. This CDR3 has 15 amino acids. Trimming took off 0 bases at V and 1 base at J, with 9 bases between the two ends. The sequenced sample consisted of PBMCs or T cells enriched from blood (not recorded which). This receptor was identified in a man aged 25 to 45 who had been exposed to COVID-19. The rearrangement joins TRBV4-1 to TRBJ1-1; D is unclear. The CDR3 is CASSQERAGNTEAFF. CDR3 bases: TGCGCCAGCAGCCAAGAACGGGCGGGGAACACTGAAGCTTTCTTT.